This is a list of T cell receptor beta chains from one sample in a study of T cell repertoires in cytomegalovirus infection. TCRdb passed the reads through MiXCR, listing each CDR3 protein once. Among nearly 450,000 distinct CDR3 sequences listed, 25% to 40% were seen once. The source material was PBMCs. The receptors come from a human donor in good health (CMV status not recorded). Some clones in this sample may be carry-over from other donors' samples. The conserved cysteine and the conserved F or W are not part of the CDR3 here.

v_call: TRBV6-6; cdr3_length: 14; j_call: TRBJ2-3; cdr3_aa: ASSSETSGGLGTQY
v_call: TRBV7-8; cdr3_length: 11; j_call: TRBJ2-7; cdr3_aa: ASSLPDTPWAY
v_call: TRBV5-1; cdr3_length: 14; j_call: TRBJ2-4; cdr3_aa: ASSENRRVAKNIQY
v_call: TRBV27; cdr3_length: 10; j_call: TRBJ1-5; cdr3_aa: ASSPLNQPQH
v_call: TRBV7-2; cdr3_length: 14; j_call: TRBJ1-2; cdr3_aa: ASSSGPVQGGYGYT
v_call: TRBV12-5; cdr3_length: 10; j_call: TRBJ2-3; cdr3_aa: ASGLKTDTQY
v_call: TRBV12-3/TRBV12-4; cdr3_length: 12; j_call: TRBJ2-7; cdr3_aa: ASEPGQGPGEQY
v_call: TRBV7-2; cdr3_length: 13; j_call: TRBJ1-1; cdr3_aa: ASSLEGQFNTEAF
v_call: TRBV2; cdr3_length: 10; j_call: TRBJ2-2; cdr3_aa: ATTRITGELF
v_call: TRBV19; cdr3_length: 12; j_call: TRBJ2-2; cdr3_aa: ASMADVNTGELF
v_call: TRBV19; cdr3_length: 13; j_call: TRBJ2-7; cdr3_aa: ASSKGTGSSYEQY
v_call: TRBV28; cdr3_length: 13; j_call: TRBJ2-3; cdr3_aa: ASSVQSVGTDTQY
v_call: TRBV9; cdr3_length: 11; j_call: TRBJ1-2; cdr3_aa: ASSPRTSYGYT
v_call: TRBV14; cdr3_length: 13; j_call: TRBJ2-5; cdr3_aa: ASSLRTGRRETQY
v_call: TRBV7-2; cdr3_length: 13; j_call: TRBJ1-1; cdr3_aa: ASSLGSTGALEAF
v_call: TRBV4-1; cdr3_length: 15; j_call: TRBJ1-1; cdr3_aa: ASSQESLGHLNTEAF
v_call: TRBV20-1; cdr3_length: 12; j_call: TRBJ2-3; cdr3_aa: SARDGGGTDTQY
v_call: TRBV19; cdr3_length: 14; j_call: TRBJ1-1; cdr3_aa: ASSMGGTGGSTEAF
v_call: TRBV7-6; cdr3_length: 15; j_call: TRBJ2-7; cdr3_aa: ASSGRGDRGIAYEQY
v_call: TRBV7-6; cdr3_length: 12; j_call: TRBJ2-7; cdr3_aa: ASSLAGQGDEQY
v_call: TRBV7-6; cdr3_length: 12; j_call: TRBJ2-7; cdr3_aa: ASSPGDSSYEQY
v_call: TRBV6-5; cdr3_length: 12; j_call: TRBJ2-1; cdr3_aa: ASTAPARPNEQF
v_call: TRBV7-9; cdr3_length: 13; j_call: TRBJ1-2; cdr3_aa: ASSSPRTLYYGYT
v_call: TRBV2; cdr3_length: 11; j_call: TRBJ1-1; cdr3_aa: ASTKKMSTEAF
v_call: TRBV5-6; cdr3_length: 10; j_call: TRBJ2-1; cdr3_aa: ASSLGPGKQF
v_call: TRBV4-1; cdr3_length: 13; j_call: TRBJ1-1; cdr3_aa: ASSPNDRLDLEAF
v_call: TRBV19; cdr3_length: 11; j_call: TRBJ2-7; cdr3_aa: ATSRAGPYEQY
v_call: TRBV29-1; cdr3_length: 11; j_call: TRBJ2-3; cdr3_aa: SVVGPNTDTQY
v_call: TRBV6-5; cdr3_length: 14; j_call: TRBJ1-1; cdr3_aa: ASSLLDRGRRTEAF
v_call: TRBV11-2; cdr3_length: 11; j_call: TRBJ2-7; cdr3_aa: ASTTRRDLEQY
v_call: TRBV5-6; cdr3_length: 13; j_call: TRBJ2-3; cdr3_aa: ASSLLISTTDTQY
v_call: TRBV27; cdr3_length: 13; j_call: TRBJ2-2; cdr3_aa: ASSSTGAGTGELF
v_call: TRBV4-1; cdr3_length: 13; j_call: TRBJ1-2; cdr3_aa: ASSQEKGQHYGYT
v_call: TRBV7-8; cdr3_length: 13; j_call: TRBJ2-1; cdr3_aa: ASSFTSGGGNEQF
v_call: TRBV18; cdr3_length: 12; j_call: TRBJ1-6; cdr3_aa: ASSPDRKNSPLH
v_call: TRBV7-2; cdr3_length: 14; j_call: TRBJ2-5; cdr3_aa: ASSLFKASGVETQY
v_call: TRBV7-6; cdr3_length: 13; j_call: TRBJ1-5; cdr3_aa: ASSLSGTSNQPQH
v_call: TRBV20-1; cdr3_length: 11; j_call: TRBJ1-5; cdr3_aa: SASRAVNQPQH
v_call: TRBV7-2; cdr3_length: 15; j_call: TRBJ2-6; cdr3_aa: ASSLGTGSSGANVLT
v_call: TRBV28; cdr3_length: 8; j_call: TRBJ1-4; cdr3_aa: ASGVEKLF
v_call: TRBV11-2; cdr3_length: 13; j_call: TRBJ2-5; cdr3_aa: ASSPRTGGEETQY
v_call: TRBV12-3/TRBV12-4; cdr3_length: 12; j_call: TRBJ1-1; cdr3_aa: ASSHRDRGTEAF
v_call: TRBV7-2; cdr3_length: 15; j_call: TRBJ1-4; cdr3_aa: ASSLAPDRWISEKLF
v_call: TRBV6-1; cdr3_length: 14; j_call: TRBJ1-5; cdr3_aa: ASSETEGSGNQPQH
v_call: TRBV7-3; cdr3_length: 14; j_call: TRBJ2-3; cdr3_aa: ASSLALTSGTDTQY
v_call: TRBV18; cdr3_length: 11; j_call: TRBJ1-2; cdr3_aa: ASSPSGEYGYT
v_call: TRBV12-3/TRBV12-4; cdr3_length: 9; j_call: TRBJ2-1; cdr3_aa: ASSWDSEQF
v_call: TRBV19; cdr3_length: 11; j_call: TRBJ1-1; cdr3_aa: ASSDNWNTEAF
v_call: TRBV5-6; cdr3_length: 14; j_call: TRBJ2-1; cdr3_aa: ASSADGTSGETEQF
v_call: TRBV25-1; cdr3_length: 11; j_call: TRBJ2-3; cdr3_aa: ASSATGTDTQY
v_call: TRBV5-5; cdr3_length: 12; j_call: TRBJ2-3; cdr3_aa: ASRAGREEDTQY